The entry below describes one T cell receptor (beta chain). As yet, its antigen is unknown. The entry originates in a study of graft-versus-host responses after intestinal transplantation. For the study at large: Isolated intestinal, liver-intestinal, or multivisceral transplants were what recipients had.

Study findings and constraints: Some GvH clones were seen earlier in gut or blood, suggesting intestinal origin. Elevated graft-versus-host to host-versus-graft clonal ratios in allografts were recorded for patients with graft-donor T cell macrochimerism.

The data were produced by immunoSEQ multiplex PCR, yet TCRdb's version contains in-frame clones alone and is incomplete. Of roughly 51,000 clones detected, 80% to 90% appear once; the ten largest clones hold 0.62%. There are 15 residues in the CDR3. The material sequenced was unstimulated CD4+ T cells sorted from spleen or lymph node cells, taken before transplant. This clonotype originated in a human donor who was the organ donor for an intestinal transplant. V gene TRBV1 combines with J gene TRBJ2-1; the table assigns TRBD2, which was not confirmed against the DNA. TRBV1 has pseudogene status. For the CDR3, the DNA is TGCACCAGCAGACAAGGACTAGCGGGACTGAATGAGCAGTTCTTC. Its translation is CTSRQGLAGLNEQFF.